The present TCR beta chain was sequenced within a study of T cell clonality in common variable immunodeficiency. Germline lookup yields CDR1 SGHTA and CDR2 FQGTGA. With 2 bases clipped from V and 2 bases from J, the junction kept 5 bases outside the gene matches. CDR3 length: 15 amino acids. Ten or more counts support this clone. Antigen unknown. The read terminates 3 residues before the CDR3 end, so the remaining end is supplied by the germline J gene. Assay used: immunoSEQ multiplex PCR; TCRdb lists only in-frame clones, some missing. In total the sample includes about 52,000 clones, none of them seen once. Whole-study findings and limits: Reportedly, TCR beta sequences from common variable immunodeficiency showed fewer deletions and N-nucleotide insertions.

V usage is TRBV7-3 and J usage is TRBJ2-5; 7 bases are shared with TRBD2. Specimen: peripheral blood mononuclear cells. The clonotype comes from a person aged 18 to 75 in good health. The CDR3 spells CASSLVGAGQETQYF. The CDR3 bases that were read are TGTGCCAGCAGCTTAGTGGGAGCGGGGCAAGAGACC.